This T cell receptor (beta chain) was sequenced in a study of metastatic and nonmetastatic thyroid tumors. In the study overall: Blood and tumor or nodule tissue repertoires from malignant and benign thyroid patients were compared.

Trimming removed 5 bases from V and 1 base from J, with 15 bases in between. This CDR3 is 15 amino acids long. In the authors' workflow: CDR3 was compared across clinicopathological groups, and the resulting differences were used to build a distant-metastasis classifier for papillary thyroid cancer. MiXCR reprocessed the PCR reads for TCRdb. The V and J calls follow TCRdb's processing rather than the paper's. The sample includes about 20,000 clones, 15% to 19% of them seen just once. This clone is medium-sized in the sample. Its antigen is still unknown. Whole-study findings and limits: Relative to benign nodules, malignant thyroid tumors were reportedly characterized by significantly elevated TCR beta diversity in blood and tumor.

Thyroid surgery was preceded by no treatment in any patient. This sequence was found in a female donor with papillary thyroid cancer or a benign thyroid nodule (not recorded which). Some clones in this sample may be carry-over from other donors' samples. The sample comprised blood. The rearrangement links TRBV12-3 or TRBV12-4 to TRBJ2-7, with a possible D match to TRBD2 (6 bases). The CDR3 loop reads CASSPIAGRSYEQYF. CDR3 nucleotide sequence: TGTGCCAGCAGTCCTATCGCGGGACGGTCCTACGAGCAGTACTTC.